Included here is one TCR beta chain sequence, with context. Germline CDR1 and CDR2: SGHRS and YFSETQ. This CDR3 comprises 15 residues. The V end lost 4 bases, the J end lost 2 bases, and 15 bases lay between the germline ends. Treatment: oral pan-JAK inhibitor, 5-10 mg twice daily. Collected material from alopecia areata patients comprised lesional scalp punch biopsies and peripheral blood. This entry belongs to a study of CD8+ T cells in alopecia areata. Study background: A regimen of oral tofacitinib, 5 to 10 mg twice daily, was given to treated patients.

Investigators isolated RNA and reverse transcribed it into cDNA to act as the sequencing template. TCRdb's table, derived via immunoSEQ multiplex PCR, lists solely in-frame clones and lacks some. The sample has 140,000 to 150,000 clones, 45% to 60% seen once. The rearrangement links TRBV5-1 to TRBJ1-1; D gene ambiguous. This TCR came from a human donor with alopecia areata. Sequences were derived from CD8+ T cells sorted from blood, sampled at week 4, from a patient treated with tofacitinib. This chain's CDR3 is CASSPKPQKNTEAFF. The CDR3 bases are TGCGCCAGCAGCCCCAAACCCCAGAAAAACACTGAAGCTTTCTTT.